Here is one TCR beta chain with its context. Its specificity is not known. Per the germline V gene, CDR1 is LGHNA and CDR2 is YNFKEQ. J gave up 3 bases and V 1 base, and 11 bases lay outside the gene matches. This CDR3 has 18 residues. Primers: 60 Vbeta forward and 13 Jbeta reverse. Sequencing was performed with immunoSEQ multiplex PCR; in TCRdb, only in-frame clones are kept and a portion is missing. The top ten clones hold around 4% of a sample with some 240,000 clones, roughly 80% of them seen once. Though nominally healthy at sampling, donors likely had unrecorded immune exposures. This specimen comes from a study of cytomegalovirus exposure and HLA in healthy donors. Study results and caveats: The study listed roughly 160 cytomegalovirus-associated TCR beta chains. Association with HLA alleles at 0.05 false discovery rate was found for 15,000 or so TCR beta sequences in a later analysis. Testing in vitro showed a few CMV-associated chains specific for CMV antigens.

The sample was PBMCs. The J gene is TRBJ2-7, the V gene TRBV4-2; 11 bases are a match to TRBD2. This receptor was obtained from a male donor in good health and CMV-seronegative. CDR3 coding DNA: TGTGCCAGCAGCCAAGTGGCTCCGGGACTAGCGGAAAACTACGAGCAGTACTTC. Translation: CASSQVAPGLAENYEQYF.